These 16 T cell receptor beta chains were sequenced from one sample in a study of blood T cell repertoires in COVID-19. Profiled with immunoSEQ multiplex PCR; TCRdb holds only in-frame clones, not every one. The top ten hold around 8.2% of the sample, which has 130,000 or so clones, about 86% seen once. Sequencing used peripheral blood. The receptors here all came from a woman between 55 and 75 years old with acute or convalescent COVID-19.

The genes are TRBV7-9 and TRBJ2-4; D may be TRBD1 (5 bases). The germline V gene has CDR1 SEHNR and CDR2 FQNEAQ (reference sequence). The CDR3 is 15 residues long. V shed 8 bases and J shed 0 bases, with 14 bases lying between them. This chain's CDR3 is CASGTDRLAKNIQYF. The DNA for the CDR3 is TGTGCCAGCGGTACCGACAGACTAGCCAAAAACATTCAGTACTTC.

This chain links TRBV5-5 with TRBJ1-1, with 8 nucleotides matching TRBD1. CDR1 is SGHKS and CDR2 is YYEKEE in the germline V gene (reference sequence). With V trimmed by 0 bases and J by 7 bases, 8 bases remained unmatched. The CDR3 has 15 residues. The CDR3 bases are TGTGCCAGCAGCTTGGTTGGCCAGGGGGCTGTTGAAGCTTTCTTT. This translates into CASSLVGQGAVEAFF.

The genes are TRBV7-2 and TRBJ1-5; no clear D gene. Trimming took 1 base from V and 5 from J, leaving 12 bases between them. Germline CDR1 and CDR2: SGHTA and FQGNSA. The length of the CDR3 is 15 residues. CDR3 nucleotides: TGTGCCAGCAGCTTAGACGGTATGAGGGATCAGCCCCAGCATTTT. This sequence encodes CASSLDGMRDQPQHF.

The rearrangement joins TRBV6-1 to TRBJ2-6; D is perhaps TRBD1 (5 bases). Trimming left V 2 bases short and J 2 bases short, with 10 bases between. The germline CDR1 and CDR2 sequences are MNHNS and SASEGT. The CDR3 length is 16 residues. The CDR3 region has the DNA TGTGCCAGCAGTGAACAGGGTACTACTGGGGCCAACGTCCTGACTTTC. Amino acid sequence: CASSEQGTTGANVLTF.

The rearrangement links TRBV18 to TRBJ1-1; D gene unclear. The CDR3 consists of 16 residues. V was pared by 3 bases and J by 0 bases, with 14 bases between. The germline CDR1 and CDR2 sequences are KGHSH and LQKENI. Written as DNA, the CDR3 is TGTGCCAGCTCACCCCGGGAATTTTTACTGAACACTGAAGCTTTCTTT. This gives the protein CASSPREFLLNTEAFF.

The rearrangement links TRBV28 to TRBJ1-5, with TRBD1 matching 11 bases. V was pared by 3 bases and J by 2 bases, with 0 bases of the junction left unmatched. This CDR3 is 15 amino acids long. The V gene's germline CDR1 is MDHEN and CDR2 SYDVKM. DNA of the CDR3: TGTGCCAGCAGTTTGGGACAGGGGGGCAATCAGCCCCAGCATTTT. As protein: CASSLGQGGNQPQHF. Full variable domain (outside the CDR3, taken from reference TRBV28 and TRBJ1-5): DVKVTQSSRYLVKRTGEKVFLECVQDMDHENMFWYRQDPGLGLRLIYFSYDVKMKEKGDIPEGYSVSREKKERFSLILESASTNQTSMYLCASSLGQGGNQPQHFGDGTRLSIL.

The chain uses TRBV27 and TRBJ1-2; 9 bases fit TRBD1. This CDR3 has 20 amino acids. Per the germline V gene, CDR1 is MNHEY and CDR2 is SMNVEV (reference sequence). Trimming at V came to 0 bases and at J to 4 bases, leaving 18 bases not matched to a gene. The CDR3 sequence is CASSLSLIPGQGLAPYGYTF. The CDR3 region has the DNA TGTGCCAGCAGTTTATCGTTAATCCCGGGACAGGGTTTGGCCCCCTATGGCTACACCTTC.

V and J are TRBV27 and TRBJ2-2; D unclear. Germline V gene sequence: CDR1 MNHEY, CDR2 SMNVEV (reference sequence). The V and J ends lost 6 bases and 6 bases respectively, with 20 bases between them. The CDR3 loop spans 16 amino acids. The CDR3 coding sequence is TGTGCCAGCAGCTTCGTGTTGCCTTCTGGCCCCGGGGAGCTGTTTTTT. It translates to CASSFVLPSGPGELFF.

This clone was observed a few times. In DNA form, the CDR3 reads TGCAGCACCCTGGGGCAGGGATACACTGAAGCTTTCTTT. It is translated as CSTLGQGYTEAFF. The chain combines TRBV29-1 with TRBJ1-1, with TRBD1 as a possible D gene (5 bases). V shed 8 bases and J shed 3 bases, with 16 bases lying between them. CDR1 and CDR2 (germline): SQVTM, ANQGSEA. There are 13 residues in the CDR3.

The rearrangement uses TRBV3-1 (or the pseudogene TRBV3-2) and TRBJ2-2, with TRBD2 matching 9 bases. The germline V gene encodes CDR1 LGHDT and CDR2 YNNKEL (reference sequence). This CDR3 contains 16 residues. With 1 base clipped from V and 5 bases from J, the junction kept 5 bases outside the gene matches. Written as DNA, the CDR3 is TGTGCCAGCAGCCAAGGCAGGCTAGCGGGGACCGGGGAGCTGTTTTTT. It encodes CASSQGRLAGTGELFF.

The genes are TRBV7-9 and TRBJ1-1; the D gene is possibly TRBD1 (5 bases). Germline V lookup: CDR1 SEHNR, CDR2 FQNEAQ (reference sequence). CDR3 size: 11 residues. V was pared by 7 bases and J by 11 bases, with 14 bases between. This CDR3 is CASKSGREAFF. CDR3 nucleotides: TGTGCCAGCAAGTCAGGGCGTGAGGCTTTCTTT. Full variable domain (rest looked up from reference TRBV7-9 and TRBJ1-1): DTGVSQNPRHKITKRGQNVTFRCDPISEHNRLYWYRQTLGQGPEFLTYFQNEAQLEKSRLLSDRFSAERPKGSFSTLEIQRTEQGDSAMYLCASKSGREAFFGQGTRLTVV.

This clone has a handful of counts. V usage is TRBV11-1 and J usage is TRBJ2-5, with 10 bases identical to TRBD2. The CDR3 is made up of 15 amino acids. V lost 6 bases and J lost 5; bases outside the gene matches: 9. The germline V gene encodes CDR1 SGHAT and CDR2 FQDESV (reference sequence). For the CDR3, the DNA is TGTGCCAGCAGAGAGAGCGGGGGGGCCGGGGAGACCCAGTACTTC. Protein product: CASRESGGAGETQYF.

The gene calls are TRBV11-3 and TRBJ1-1, with 8 bases aligning to TRBD1. J gave up 3 bases and V 5 bases, and 8 bases lay outside the gene matches. The CDR3 has 15 residues. In germline, CDR1 is SGHNT, CDR2 YENEEA. The CDR3 protein is CASSMGQGAYTEAFF. CDR3 in DNA: TGTGCCAGCAGCATGGGGCAGGGGGCGTACACTGAAGCTTTCTTT.

This clone showed up just once. This rearrangement joins TRBV11-3 to TRBJ2-7; 8 bases are a match to TRBD2. The CDR3 loop spans 14 amino acids. V lost 1 base and J lost 6; bases outside the gene matches: 5. Germline-derived CDR1 and CDR2 are SGHNT and YENEEA. The CDR3 loop reads CASSLGPGGSEQYF. The CDR3 coding sequence is TGTGCCAGCAGCTTAGGACCGGGGGGGAGCGAGCAGTACTTC.

This clone showed up just a few times. This chain links TRBV5-1 with TRBJ2-1, with 7 bases that match TRBD1. The germline V gene has CDR1 SGHRS and CDR2 YFSETQ. Trimming took 4 bases from V and 9 from J; bases not matched to a gene: 13. The CDR3 consists of 15 residues. CDR3 DNA: TGCGCCAGCAGCCCCCCTGGGACAGAAGATGGTGAGCAGTTCTTC. As protein: CASSPPGTEDGEQFF.

The J gene is TRBJ2-3, the V gene TRBV7-2; 8 bases align to TRBD1. Germline CDR1 and CDR2: SGHTA and FQGNSA. CDR3 length: 16 amino acids. Unmatched junction bases numbered 6, after V lost 4 bases and J lost 0 bases. The CDR3 protein is CASSSDRAVSTDTQYF. CDR3 sequence (DNA): TGTGCCAGCAGCTCGGACAGGGCCGTTAGCACAGATACGCAGTATTTT.